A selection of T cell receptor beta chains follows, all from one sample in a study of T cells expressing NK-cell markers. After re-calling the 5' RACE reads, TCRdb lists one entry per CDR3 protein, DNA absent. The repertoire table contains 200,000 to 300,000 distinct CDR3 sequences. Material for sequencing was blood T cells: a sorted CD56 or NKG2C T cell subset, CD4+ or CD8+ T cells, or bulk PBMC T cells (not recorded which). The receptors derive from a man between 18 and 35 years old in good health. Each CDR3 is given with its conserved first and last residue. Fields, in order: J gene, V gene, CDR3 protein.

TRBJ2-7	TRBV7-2	CASSLSGLAGFEQYF
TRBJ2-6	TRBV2	CASRGDTVLTF
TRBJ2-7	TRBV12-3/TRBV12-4	CASNTETRASEQYF
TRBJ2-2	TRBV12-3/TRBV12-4	CASSPHRGRTGELFF
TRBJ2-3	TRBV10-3	CATPKVGTHQNTDTQYF
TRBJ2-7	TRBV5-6	CASSLGTSGDEQYF
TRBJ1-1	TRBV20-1	CSARLGGGNTEAFF
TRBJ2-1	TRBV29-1	CSVVPAQGNEQFF
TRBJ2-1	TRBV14	CASSQGADLSEQFF
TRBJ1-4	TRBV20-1	CSASPSPTGGFSKNEKLFF
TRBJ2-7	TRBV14	CASSQGRYEQYF
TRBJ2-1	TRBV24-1	CATSEGKSFNEQFF
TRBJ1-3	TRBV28	CASSPYPGQVSRGNTIYF
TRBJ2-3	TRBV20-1	CSAREFSSASGSTDTQYF
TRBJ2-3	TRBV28	CASIPGRAWDTQYF
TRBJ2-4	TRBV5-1	CASSQTFRGAKNIQYF
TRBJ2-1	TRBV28	CASRRGRERNNEQFF
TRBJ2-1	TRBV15	CATSRDVGQGHQFF
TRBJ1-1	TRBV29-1	CSVEVGSNTEAFF
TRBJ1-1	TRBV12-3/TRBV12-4	CASSFWGKLYGTEAFF
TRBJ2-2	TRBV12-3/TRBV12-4	CASSFLAGGSGELFF
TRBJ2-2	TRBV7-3	CASSLTYGTGELFF
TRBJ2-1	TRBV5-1	CASSARGGNEQFF
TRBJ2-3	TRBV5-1	CASSSYGGLEDTQYF
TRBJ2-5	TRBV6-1	CASRRLLRQTQYF
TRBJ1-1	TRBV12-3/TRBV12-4	CASLKNTEAFF
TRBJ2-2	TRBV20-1	CSARGPEGTGELFF
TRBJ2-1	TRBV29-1	CSVGGVNNEQFF
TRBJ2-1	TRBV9	CASSVAPASYNEQFF
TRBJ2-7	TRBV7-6	CASSKPGQDSYEQYF
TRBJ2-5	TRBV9	CASSVEETQYF
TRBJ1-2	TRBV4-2	CASSQDIGTALYYGYTF
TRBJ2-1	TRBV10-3	CAISEPGLAGGRAYNSEQFF
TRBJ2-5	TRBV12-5	CASGPQTEETQYF
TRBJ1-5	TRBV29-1	CSVEAPDQPQHF
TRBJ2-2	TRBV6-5	CASSYSLGWGNTGELFF
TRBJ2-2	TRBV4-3	CASSQAAGALTGELFF
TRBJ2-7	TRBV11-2	CASSRAGSGPYEQYF
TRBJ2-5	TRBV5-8	CASSLFGGSAQETQYF
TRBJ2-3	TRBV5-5	CASSSTTQGRPQYF
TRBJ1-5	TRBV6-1	CASSDQTRGRNQPQHF
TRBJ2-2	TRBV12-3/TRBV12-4	CASSFGPQGTGELFF
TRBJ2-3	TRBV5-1	CASSDGLAVTDTQYF
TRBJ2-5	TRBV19	CASSIVASGIETQYF
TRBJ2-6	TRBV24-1	CATSDPQGSTNSGANVLTF